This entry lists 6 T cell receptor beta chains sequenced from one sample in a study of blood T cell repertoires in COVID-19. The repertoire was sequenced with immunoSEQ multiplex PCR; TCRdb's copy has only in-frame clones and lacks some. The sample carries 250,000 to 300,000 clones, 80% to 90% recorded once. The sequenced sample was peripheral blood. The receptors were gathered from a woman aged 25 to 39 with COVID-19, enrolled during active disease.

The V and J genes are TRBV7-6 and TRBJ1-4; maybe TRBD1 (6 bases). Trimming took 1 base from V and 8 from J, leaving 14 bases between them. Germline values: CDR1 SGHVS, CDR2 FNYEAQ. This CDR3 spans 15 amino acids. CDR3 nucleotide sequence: TGTGCCAGCAGCTTAGAGGGGGGGGCGTTCGAAAAACTGTTTTTT. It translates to CASSLEGGAFEKLFF.

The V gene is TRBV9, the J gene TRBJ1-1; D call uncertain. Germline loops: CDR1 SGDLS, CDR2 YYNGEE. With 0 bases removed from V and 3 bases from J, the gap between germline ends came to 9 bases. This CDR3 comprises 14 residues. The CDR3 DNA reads TGTGCCAGCAGCGTAGCGCTGGGCGACACTGAAGCTTTCTTT. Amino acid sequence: CASSVALGDTEAFF.

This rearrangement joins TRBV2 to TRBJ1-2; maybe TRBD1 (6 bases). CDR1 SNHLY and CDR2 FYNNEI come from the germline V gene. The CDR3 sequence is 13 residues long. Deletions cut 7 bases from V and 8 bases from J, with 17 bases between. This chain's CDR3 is CASNRDIGGGYTF. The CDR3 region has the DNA TGTGCCAGCAACAGGGACATCGGTGGGGGCTACACCTTC.

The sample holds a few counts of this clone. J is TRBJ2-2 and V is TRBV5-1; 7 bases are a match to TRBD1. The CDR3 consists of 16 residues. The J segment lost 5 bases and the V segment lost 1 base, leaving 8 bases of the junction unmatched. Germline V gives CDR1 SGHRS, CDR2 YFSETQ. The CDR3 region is CASSLTGTVGTGELFF. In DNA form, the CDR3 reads TGCGCCAGCAGCTTGACCGGGACAGTGGGTACCGGGGAGCTGTTTTTT.

The CDR3 DNA follows: TGTGCCAGCAGCCGCTCAGCGACTAATGAAAAACTGTTTTTT. As protein: CASSRSATNEKLFF. J is TRBJ1-4 and V is TRBV7-2; D is unclear. This CDR3 region has 14 residues. CDR1 is SGHTA and CDR2 is FQGNSA in the germline V gene. Trimming left V 5 bases short and J 2 bases short, with 9 bases between.

The CDR3 here is CASSDLSWGGTEAFF. The CDR3 DNA is TGTGCCAGCAGTGACCTATCATGGGGAGGGACTGAAGCTTTCTTT. This chain links TRBV6-1 with TRBJ1-1, with D uncertain. The germline CDR1 and CDR2 sequences are MNHNS and SASEGT. V was shortened by 3 bases and J by 5 bases, with 16 bases between the two germline ends. The CDR3 runs to 15 residues.